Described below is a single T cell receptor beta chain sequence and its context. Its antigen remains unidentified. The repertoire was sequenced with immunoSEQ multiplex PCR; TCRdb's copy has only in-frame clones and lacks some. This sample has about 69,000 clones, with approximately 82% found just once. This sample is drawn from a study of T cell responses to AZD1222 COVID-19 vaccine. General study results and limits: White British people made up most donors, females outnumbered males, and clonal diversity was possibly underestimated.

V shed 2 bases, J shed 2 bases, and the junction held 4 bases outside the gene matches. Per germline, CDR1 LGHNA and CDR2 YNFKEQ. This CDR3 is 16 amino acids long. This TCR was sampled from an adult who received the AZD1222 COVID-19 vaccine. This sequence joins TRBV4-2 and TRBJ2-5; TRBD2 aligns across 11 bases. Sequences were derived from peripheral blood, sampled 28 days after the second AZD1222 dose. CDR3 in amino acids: CASSQPLAGGQETQYF. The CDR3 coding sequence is TGTGCCAGCAGCCAACCTCTAGCGGGAGGACAAGAGACCCAGTACTTC.